This T cell receptor beta chain is from a study of regulatory T cells in long-lasting Graves disease. Study overall: Less than 3 months of antithyroid drugs had been taken by newly diagnosed Graves' patients.

Assembly of TCR beta libraries relied on iRepertoire HTBI primers together with Arm-PCR of CDR3 regions. TCRdb re-called the multiplex PCR reads through MiXCR, storing one row per CDR3 protein. The data contain some 490,000 distinct CDR3 sequences, 12% of them singletons. Time point reported: newly diagnosed GD, antithyroid drugs for less than 3 months. PBMC-extracted RNA yielded the TCR library. Deletions cut 5 bases from V and 9 bases from J, with 14 bases between. The CDR3 is 13 residues long. Germline V lookup: CDR1 DFQATT, CDR2 SNEGSKA (reference sequence). About this clonotype itself: With a much larger clone just one base away, this may be a read error.

These records were also assigned to another study, of T cells in Graves' hyperthyroidism and ophthalmopathy. That work adds: Uncontrolled infection, other autoimmune disease, pregnancy or lactation barred patients from enrollment. Also found in blood were most expanded thyroid clonotypes above 0.001. Classification by a 13 V-J model distinguished ophthalmopathy from stable hyperthyroidism.

The chain joins TRBV20-1 to TRBJ1-6; D is unclear. The receptor was isolated from a woman aged 30 to 39 with Graves disease. Here the sequenced sample was peripheral blood mononuclear cells (PBMCs), taken at new diagnosis, from a patient treated with antithyroid drugs. The CDR3 reads CSAGAKPGSPLHF. CDR3 coding DNA: TGCAGTGCTGGAGCCAAACCCGGTTCACCCCTCCACTTT.